Presented here are 28 T cell receptor beta chains from one specimen sequenced in a study of blood T cell repertoires in COVID-19. Only in-frame clones appear in the TCRdb table, and some are missing; sequencing was by immunoSEQ multiplex PCR. The table has more than 65,000 clones, 83% seen once. Sequencing input: peripheral blood. All receptors derive from a man under 40 with COVID-19, enrolled during active disease.

The chain combines TRBV9 with TRBJ1-1, with unresolved D. The CDR3 length is 15 residues. Germline lookup yields CDR1 SGDLS and CDR2 YYNGEE. Trimming stripped 4 bases from V and 0 bases from J, with 13 bases between. DNA of the CDR3: TGTGCCAGCAGCCCTGCGGTCGGGGTGAACACTGAAGCTTTCTTT. Translating gives CASSPAVGVNTEAFF.

The chain links TRBV30 to TRBJ1-6, with D possibly being TRBD1 (5 bases). Germline V gives CDR1 GTSNPN, CDR2 SVGIG (reference sequence). The V gene lost 3 bases and the J gene lost 7 bases, with 13 bases spanning the gap. The CDR3 has 14 amino acids. CDR3 bases: TGTGCCTGGAGGCCAGGGATCACAAATTCACCCCTCCACTTT. This gives the protein CAWRPGITNSPLHF.

This chain connects TRBV28 to TRBJ1-1; possible D gene TRBD1, 6 bases. From germline, CDR1 is MDHEN and CDR2 SYDVKM. The CDR3 runs to 13 residues. V dropped 2 bases and J dropped 6 bases, with 10 bases sitting between them. The CDR3 DNA reads as TGTGCCAGCAGTTTAGGGGACACTGCTGAAGCTTTCTTT. Encoded protein: CASSLGDTAEAFF.

V and J are TRBV28 and TRBJ1-2; 9 bases align to TRBD1. J was trimmed by 7 bases and V by 6 bases; bases with no gene match: 9. Germline V gene lookup returns CDR1 MDHEN and CDR2 SYDVKM. The length of the CDR3 is 14 residues. This CDR3 reads CASRNRDRVGGYTF. The CDR3 bases are TGTGCCAGCAGAAACCGGGACAGGGTGGGTGGCTACACCTTC.

This chain links TRBV27 with TRBJ1-1; D call uncertain. Germline V CDR1 and CDR2: MNHEY, SMNVEV (reference sequence). This CDR3 has 13 residues. Trimming cost V 5 bases and J 1 base, with 8 bases left between them. The CDR3 bases are TGTGCCAGCAGTCTGAGCCCGAACACTGAAGCTTTCTTT. This sequence encodes CASSLSPNTEAFF.

The V and J genes are TRBV11-2 and TRBJ2-5; 9 bases are a match to TRBD2. This CDR3 region has 15 residues. Germline V gene sequence: CDR1 SGHAT, CDR2 FQNNGV. With 6 bases clipped from V and 2 bases from J, the junction kept 7 bases outside the gene matches. CDR3 coding DNA: TGTGCCAGCAGTTATAGCGGGAGTGTTCAAGAGACCCAGTACTTC. It translates to CASSYSGSVQETQYF.

The rearrangement joins TRBV6-4 to TRBJ2-1; possibly TRBD2 for D (5 bases). The CDR3 contains 16 residues. V was trimmed by 8 bases and J by 2 bases, leaving 19 bases between them. CDR1 is MRHNA, CDR2 SNTAGT, per germline. The CDR3 nucleotides read TGTGCCAGCGGGGAAACGAGCGAGGGAACCTACAATGAGCAGTTCTTC. This codes for CASGETSEGTYNEQFF.

The chain uses TRBV2 and TRBJ2-7; no reliable D call. V was shortened by 7 bases and J by 0 bases, with 7 bases between the two germline ends. The CDR3 covers 12 residues. Looked up from germline, CDR1 is SNHLY and CDR2 is FYNNEI. CDR3 nucleotide sequence: TGTGCCAGCACCGTATCCTCCTACGAGCAGTACTTC. Protein sequence: CASTVSSYEQYF.

The V and J genes are TRBV9 and TRBJ2-7; maybe TRBD1 (6 bases). Germline CDR1 is SGDLS and CDR2 is YYNGEE. Trimming left V 0 bases short and J 6 bases short, with 16 bases between. The CDR3 has 15 residues. The CDR3 sequence is CASSVEETGRREQYF. CDR3 nucleotides: TGTGCCAGCAGCGTAGAAGAGACAGGCCGGCGCGAGCAGTACTTC.

CDR3 sequence: CASSSRTGGGEKLFF. The DNA of the CDR3 is TGTGCCAGCAGCTCCAGGACAGGGGGCGGCGAAAAACTGTTTTTT. This chain links TRBV7-9 with TRBJ1-4; 11 bases match TRBD1. The CDR3 consists of 15 residues. The J segment lost 8 bases and the V segment lost 4 bases, leaving 6 bases of the junction unmatched. Germline V gene data show CDR1 as SEHNR and CDR2 as FQNEAQ (reference sequence).

The CDR3 region is CASRLPADYGYTF. The CDR3 DNA follows: TGTGCCAGCAGACTCCCGGCGGATTATGGCTACACCTTC. The chain is built from TRBV5-8 and TRBJ1-2, with unresolved D. Germline CDR1 and CDR2: SGHTS and YDEGEE. V was clipped by 5 bases and J by 5 bases, with 13 bases between them. The CDR3 extends over 13 amino acids.

In this sample, this clone turned up a few times. This rearrangement joins TRBV4-2 to TRBJ2-1; 12 bases are a match to TRBD2. The CDR3 has 17 residues. V trimming: 4 bases; J trimming: 2 bases; junction bases outside the gene matches: 6. Germline V gives CDR1 LGHNA, CDR2 YNFKEQ. CDR3 in amino acids: CASSPSTSGRPYNEQFF. In DNA, the CDR3 is TGTGCCAGCAGCCCTTCGACTAGCGGGAGACCCTACAATGAGCAGTTCTTC.

The chain combines TRBV11-2 with TRBJ2-3; 7 bases are shared with TRBD1. Germline assignment: CDR1 SGHAT and CDR2 FQNNGV. The CDR3 contains 15 residues. V lost 3 bases, J lost 4 bases, and 7 bases stayed unmatched. CDR3 sequence: CASSLVQGLSDTQYF. For the CDR3, the DNA is TGTGCCAGCAGCTTGGTACAGGGGTTGTCAGATACGCAGTATTTT.

This chain uses TRBV7-6 with TRBJ2-5, with D perhaps matching TRBD1 (5 bases). The CDR3 covers 15 residues. The V and J ends lost 2 bases and 5 bases respectively, with 15 bases between them. The germline gives CDR1 SGHVS, CDR2 FNYEAQ. The CDR3 protein is CASSLKGRLGETQYF. The CDR3 DNA follows: TGTGCCAGCAGCTTAAAGGGGCGCCTTGGGGAGACCCAGTACTTC. Variable domain in full (rest from reference TRBV7-6 and TRBJ2-5): GAGVSQSPRYKVTKRGQDVALRCDPISGHVSLYWYRQALGQGPEFLTYFNYEAQQDKSGLPNDRFSAERPEGSISTLTIQRTEQRDSAMYRCASSLKGRLGETQYFGPGTRLLVL.

V usage is TRBV6-4 and J usage is TRBJ1-2; D is perhaps TRBD1 (6 bases). This CDR3 spans 18 amino acids. V was shortened by 0 bases and J by 8 bases, with 25 bases between the two germline ends. Germline CDR1 reads MRHNA; CDR2 reads SNTAGT. CDR3 nucleotide sequence: TGTGCCAGCAGTGACTCGGGGGCCACGGAGACCTTGGGATCGGGCTACACCTTC. Translating gives CASSDSGATETLGSGYTF.

The chain uses TRBV19 and TRBJ1-1, with D perhaps TRBD1 (5 bases). This CDR3 is 13 amino acids long. Germline V gives CDR1 LNHDA, CDR2 SQIVND (reference sequence). The germline V and J ends were trimmed by 7 bases and 1 base, with 10 bases remaining between them. The CDR3 loop reads CASTITGNTEAFF. The CDR3 nucleotides read TGTGCCAGTACCATCACAGGGAACACTGAAGCTTTCTTT.

V usage is TRBV19 and J usage is TRBJ2-2; TRBD2 aligns across 12 bases. V shed 6 bases, J shed 7 bases, and the junction held 3 bases outside the gene matches. Germline values: CDR1 LNHDA, CDR2 SQIVND (reference sequence). CDR3 length equals 14 residues. The CDR3, as DNA: TGTGCCAGTAGGACTAGCGGGAGTGTCGGGGAGCTGTTTTTT. The encoded protein is CASRTSGSVGELFF.

V and J are TRBV11-1 and TRBJ2-5, with 7 nucleotides matching TRBD1. Trimming took 5 bases from V and 2 from J; bases not matched to a gene: 8. The CDR3 has 15 residues. Per the germline V gene, CDR1 is SGHAT and CDR2 is FQDESV (reference sequence). Here the CDR3 DNA reads TGTGCCAGCAGCCCTCGACAGGGACCACAAGAGACCCAGTACTTC. Translation: CASSPRQGPQETQYF.

J is TRBJ1-1 and V is TRBV25-1; D gene unclear. Germline assignment: CDR1 MGHDK and CDR2 SYGVNS. The CDR3 consists of 11 residues. The V end was cut by 7 bases, the J end by 5 bases, with 8 bases between. CDR3 nucleotides: TGTGCCAGCACCTGGAGGACTGAAGCTTTCTTT. Its protein is CASTWRTEAFF.

In its sample, this clone was seen many times. The chain is built from TRBV10-2 and TRBJ2-7, with no clear D. Trimming removed 10 bases from V and 5 bases from J, with 24 bases in between. This CDR3 has 15 amino acids. In germline, CDR1 is WSHSY, CDR2 SAAADI. DNA of the CDR3: TGCGCCATCTCCCAGGATCAGACACCCGGTGACGAGCAGTACTTC. Protein product: CAISQDQTPGDEQYF.

The chain combines TRBV9 with TRBJ2-7, with 8 nucleotides matching TRBD1. Looked up from germline, CDR1 is SGDLS and CDR2 is YYNGEE. The V segment lost 4 bases and the J segment 10 bases; nucleotides outside the gene matches: 22. CDR3 length: 17 amino acids. CDR3 loop: CASSNSRPGQGKVSQYF. The CDR3 DNA sequence: TGTGCCAGCAGCAATTCGAGGCCCGGACAGGGAAAGGTGTCCCAGTACTTC.

This sequence joins TRBV30 and TRBJ1-2, with 7 bases that match TRBD1. CDR1 GTSNPN and CDR2 SVGIG come from the germline V gene (reference sequence). This CDR3 has 14 residues. V shed 4 bases and J 2 bases; nucleotides not matched to a gene: 7. The CDR3 reads CAWTTTGRNYGYTF. The CDR3 DNA reads TGTGCCTGGACCACGACAGGGAGGAACTATGGCTACACCTTC.

The chain combines TRBV9 with TRBJ2-7, with D possibly TRBD2 on 6 matching bases. This CDR3 comprises 15 residues. In germline, CDR1 is SGDLS, CDR2 YYNGEE. Trimming removed 0 bases from V and 5 bases from J, with 15 bases in between. The CDR3 DNA sequence: TGTGCCAGCAGCGTAGGGCTAGCGACTTCCCACGAGCAGTACTTC. Translated: CASSVGLATSHEQYF. Supplemented by reference TRBV9 and TRBJ2-7, the full variable domain reads DSGVTQTPKHLITATGQRVTLRCSPRSGDLSVYWYQQSLDQGLQFLIQYYNGEERAKGNILERFSAQQFPDLHSELNLSSLELGDSALYFCASSVGLATSHEQYFGPGTRLTVT.

V and J are TRBV5-1 and TRBJ2-7; 11 bases align to TRBD2. Germline assignment: CDR1 SGHRS and CDR2 YFSETQ. The length of the CDR3 is 14 residues. With V trimmed by 4 bases and J by 4 bases, 4 bases remained unmatched. The CDR3 region has the DNA TGCGCCAGCAGCGGAGGGACTAGCGGATACGAGCAGTACTTC. The encoded protein is CASSGGTSGYEQYF.

The chain links TRBV6-1 to TRBJ2-5; unclear D gene. The CDR3 consists of 14 residues. CDR1 MNHNS and CDR2 SASEGT come from the germline V gene. V lost 1 base, J lost 1 base, and 7 bases lay in between. The CDR3 reads CASSEGLIQETQYF. CDR3 DNA sequence: TGTGCCAGCAGTGAAGGACTGATCCAAGAGACCCAGTACTTC.

The gene calls are TRBV7-9 and TRBJ2-7, with 7 bases matching TRBD1. The V segment lost 1 base and the J segment 3 bases; nucleotides outside the gene matches: 9. This CDR3 has 16 amino acids. CDR1 is SEHNR, CDR2 FQNEAQ, per germline (reference sequence). The CDR3, as DNA: TGTGCCAGCAGCTTAGTCATAGGACAGGAGATCTACGAGCAGTACTTC. This encodes CASSLVIGQEIYEQYF.

This clone was counted a few times. The V call is TRBV28, the J call TRBJ2-7; no reliable D call. CDR3 length: 14 residues. Per the germline V gene, CDR1 is MDHEN and CDR2 is SYDVKM. Between the trimmed V and J ends, which lost 3 bases and 4 bases, there was a span of 13 bases. In nucleotides, the CDR3 is TGTGCCAGCAGTTTCGGAATAGCCGGATACGAGCAGTACTTC. It encodes CASSFGIAGYEQYF.

V is TRBV30 and J is TRBJ2-1; tentatively, D is TRBD1 (5 bases). V dropped 4 bases and J dropped 4 bases, with 17 bases sitting between them. Germline V gene sequence: CDR1 GTSNPN, CDR2 SVGIG (reference sequence). The CDR3 extends over 15 amino acids. In DNA, the CDR3 is TGTGCCTGGAACCCGTACAGGTCGAAGTACAATGAGCAGTTCTTC. It is translated as CAWNPYRSKYNEQFF.